Below, 3 T cell receptor beta chains from the same sample are listed, as sequenced in a study of blood T cells in healthy people across ages. Through a sample-barcoded 5' primer and a J-beta primer mix, a second PCR was run for roughly 7 to 12 cycles. TCRdb called the 5' RACE reads again in MiXCR, with one record for every CDR3 protein. Found here are hundreds of thousands of distinct CDR3 sequences, approximately 29% of them singletons; the top ten hold about 16%. Sequenced input: blood. All receptors derive from a woman of 80 years or more in good health.

This clonotype was seen many times. The chain is built from TRBV6-2 or TRBV6-3 and TRBJ2-3, with a possible D match to TRBD2 (7 bases). V lost 7 bases and J 5 bases, leaving 22 bases between the germline ends. This CDR3 spans 16 amino acids. The germline V gene has CDR1 MNHEY and CDR2 SVGEGT. This CDR3 is CASNPRGGGLKDTQYF. The CDR3 nucleotides are TGTGCCAGCAACCCCAGGGGAGGGGGACTAAAAGATACGCAGTATTTT.

This clonotype was recorded many times. The chain joins TRBV9 to TRBJ2-6; either TRBD1 or TRBD2 may fit D (5 bases each). Trimming removed 3 bases at V and 0 bases at J, with 16 bases between. Germline CDR1 is SGDLS and CDR2 is YYNGEE. The CDR3 sequence is 18 residues long. The CDR3 DNA reads TGTGCCAGCAGCGCCGAACCGGGACGGGTCTCTGGGGCCAACGTCCTGACTTTC. Translation gives CASSAEPGRVSGANVLTF.

To note about this clonotype: A read error may be the cause here, since a much bigger clone is one base away. This chain links TRBV20-1 with TRBJ1-2, with D tentatively TRBD1 (5 bases). Trimming took off 2 bases at V and 4 bases at J, with 11 bases between the two ends. Germline V CDR1 and CDR2: DFQATT, SNEGSKA (reference sequence). The CDR3 loop spans 13 amino acids. The CDR3 DNA is TGCAGTGCTAGACAGGGCTCCGTCTATGGCTACACCTTC. This codes for CSARQGSVYGYTF.